This TCR beta chain was sequenced during a study of OX40 agonist ivuxolimab in advanced cancers. Study information: Patients received the agonistic anti-OX40 (CD134) antibody ivuxolimab. Whole-study results and caveats: A proportion of nonresponders additionally exhibited low normalized T-cell clonal expansion.

Exclusion of a patient followed from autoimmune disease history or systemic immunosuppression. Only in-frame clones appear in the TCRdb table, and some are missing; sequencing was by immunoSEQ multiplex PCR. The sample has roughly 76,000 clones; about 79% are singletons. V was cut by 3 bases and J by 1 base, with 11 bases left in between. This CDR3 is built from 15 residues. Per germline, CDR1 LNHDA and CDR2 SQIVND (reference sequence). As regards this clone: What it binds is not known.

This chain joins TRBV19 and TRBJ2-3, with D hard to call. The sequencing used CD4+ or CD8+ T cells sorted from blood, collected in a trial of the OX40 agonist ivuxolimab. The receptor was derived from an adult with an advanced solid tumor such as melanoma, head and neck, liver or kidney cancer. The CDR3 DNA reads TGTGCCAGTAGTATCGTATCGGCAGGCACAGATACGCAGTATTTT. Amino acid sequence: CASSIVSAGTDTQYF.